Below, 2 T cell receptor beta chains from the same sample are listed, as sequenced in a study of T cells in Graves' hyperthyroidism and ophthalmopathy. From RNA transcripts, TCR beta CDR3 regions were amplified. The TCR CDR3 first-round RT-PCR relied on the HTBI primer set. From the multiplex PCR reads, TCRdb called clonotypes with MiXCR, one entry per CDR3 protein. The sample lists hundreds of thousands of distinct CDR3 sequences, roughly 14% occurring once. Sequencing was performed on blood. Every receptor here comes from a woman in her 40s with Graves' ophthalmopathy.

The chain recombines TRBV2 with TRBJ1-5; TRBD1 might be the D (6 bases). Per the germline V gene, CDR1 is SNHLY and CDR2 is FYNNEI. The V end was cut by 7 bases, the J end by 4 bases, with 14 bases between. This CDR3 has 14 residues. Here the CDR3 reads CASNRDRGNQPQHF. The CDR3 bases are TGTGCCAGCAATAGGGATAGGGGGAATCAGCCCCAGCATTTT.

This clonotype was counted ten times or more. This chain connects TRBV7-2 to TRBJ2-5, with TRBD1 matching 7 bases. After removal of 4 bases from V and 2 bases from J, the junction contained 7 bases not matched to a gene. Germline CDR1 SGHTA, CDR2 FQGNSA. The CDR3 length is 15 residues. CDR3 loop: CASSWGTAPQETQYF. In DNA, the CDR3 is TGTGCCAGCAGCTGGGGGACAGCCCCGCAAGAGACCCAGTACTTC.